The text below deals with one T cell receptor beta chain. Its antigen is not identified. The sample originates from a study of cytomegalovirus exposure and HLA in healthy donors. The study, taken as a whole, reports: Analysis performed later found roughly 17,000 TCR beta sequences associated with HLA alleles at 0.05 false discovery rate. A few chains tied to CMV proved CMV antigen-specific in vitro.

Amplification used 60 Vbeta primers and 13 Jbeta primers. Method: immunoSEQ multiplex PCR; TCRdb's copy keeps in-frame clones and lacks some. The table lists about 140,000 clones, 60% to 80% of them singletons. Sequencing was done on a sample of PBMCs. This TCR was recovered from a man aged 18 to 30 in good health and CMV-seronegative.

CDR3 sequence reads: CASRPRAATNYGYTF. The CDR3, as DNA: TGTGCCAGCAGACCGCGGGCAGCCACTAACTATGGCTACACCTTC. The chain is built from TRBV2 and TRBJ1-2, with unresolved D. Looked up from germline, CDR1 is SNHLY and CDR2 is FYNNEI. The CDR3 is made up of 15 amino acids. V dropped 6 bases and J dropped 0 bases, with 14 bases sitting between them.